The 30 T cell receptor beta chains given below trace back to one sample, sequenced in a study of CD8 T cells in ankylosing spondylitis (TCRdb year 2017). The library was made by 5' RACE. Sequencer: Illumina HiSeq 2500. The public sequencing data were trimmed at Q25 with fastp and processed into clonotypes with MiXCR by TCRdb, which kept only in-frame beta chains. Every distinct CDR3 protein forms one entry, paired with its most common genes and DNA. The sample table lists 35,000 to 50,000 distinct CDR3 sequences, roughly 9.6% of them with a count of one. Roughly 1.5% of the sample is in the top ten clones. The sample comprised blood, either unsorted or a sorted T cell fraction (not recorded which). The receptors originated from a male donor with ankylosing spondylitis or in good health (not recorded which).

This clonotype was seen at least ten times. The chain employs TRBV7-2 and TRBJ2-5, with TRBD1 matching 8 bases. CDR3 size: 22 residues. CDR1 is SGHTA and CDR2 is FQGNSA in the germline V gene. V was pared by 2 bases and J by 0 bases, with 23 bases of the junction left unmatched. DNA for the CDR3: TGTGCCAGCAGCTTACCCGGGACAGGTCCAGGTCTCGGCGGCAGCTACCAAGAGACCCAGTACTTC. It encodes CASSLPGTGPGLGGSYQETQYF.

This clonotype was seen a handful of times. This rearrangement joins TRBV7-9 to TRBJ2-7, with TRBD1 matching 10 bases. Germline V CDR1 and CDR2: SEHNR, FQNEAQ (reference sequence). CDR3 length: 16 residues. Germline trimming cut 5 bases from V and 6 bases from J; bases unmatched to any gene: 13. For the CDR3, the DNA is TGTGCCAGCAGCACCAGCGACAGGGGGCGTAAGGTCGAGCAGTACTTC. This translates into CASSTSDRGRKVEQYF.

There are many counts of this clonotype. V usage is TRBV7-2 and J usage is TRBJ2-1; TRBD2 agrees at 8 bases. The CDR3 contains 15 residues. CDR1 is SGHTA and CDR2 is FQGNSA in the germline V gene. V dropped 6 bases and J dropped 5; count of bases not matched to a gene: 9. In DNA form, the CDR3 reads TGTGCCAGCAGTCCCGGGTTAGCGGGGAACAATGAGCAGTTCTTC. This codes for CASSPGLAGNNEQFF.

Many counts were recorded for this clonotype. This chain joins TRBV5-1 and TRBJ2-3; 15 bases map to TRBD2. This CDR3 is built from 16 residues. The germline CDR1 and CDR2 sequences are SGHRS and YFSETQ. Trimming at V came to 2 bases and at J to 8 bases, leaving 6 bases not matched to a gene. The DNA for the CDR3 is TGCGCCAGCAGCTTAGGACTAGCGGGGGGGATCGTTACGCAGTATTTT. The encoded protein is CASSLGLAGGIVTQYF.

This clonotype has a count of ten or more. The chain uses TRBV10-3 and TRBJ2-5; 12 bases are shared with TRBD2. This CDR3 is 15 amino acids long. From germline, CDR1 is ENHRY and CDR2 SYGVKD. After removal of 5 bases from V and 5 bases from J, the junction contained 6 bases not matched to a gene. The CDR3 region has the DNA TGTGCCATCAGTATCCTAGCGGGGGGGCAGGAGACCCAGTACTTC. Protein sequence: CAISILAGGQETQYF.

This clonotype was recorded a few times. The rearrangement links TRBV7-2 to TRBJ2-3, with D perhaps TRBD2 (7 bases). The CDR3 consists of 16 residues. The V gene's germline CDR1 is SGHTA and CDR2 FQGNSA. V lost 5 bases to trimming and J lost 6 bases, with 21 bases between them. DNA of the CDR3: TGTGCCAGCAGCCAAATTCAGGCCGGGGGGCGGGATACGCAGTATTTT. This sequence encodes CASSQIQAGGRDTQYF.

This clonotype was seen repeatedly, ten times or more. This rearrangement joins TRBV2 to TRBJ1-6; 8 positions match TRBD1. Germline trimming cut 4 bases from V and 8 bases from J; bases unmatched to any gene: 4. The CDR3 is made up of 14 amino acids. Germline V gene data show CDR1 as SNHLY and CDR2 as FYNNEI. CDR3 sequence (DNA): TGTGCCAGCAGTGCCGACAGGGGATATTCACCCCTCCACTTT. This encodes CASSADRGYSPLHF.

The rearrangement joins TRBV28 to TRBJ1-6; possibly TRBD1 for D (5 bases). The CDR3 is 16 residues long. Deletions cut 6 bases from V and 0 bases from J, with 12 bases between. Germline V gene lookup returns CDR1 MDHEN and CDR2 SYDVKM. CDR3 coding DNA: TGTGCCAGCAGAGGGACGGCCAGCTCCTATAATTCACCCCTCCACTTT. Protein: CASRGTASSYNSPLHF.

The table lists this clonotype with many counts. This sequence joins TRBV12-3 or TRBV12-4 and TRBJ1-1; 7 nucleotides line up with TRBD1. Losses at the gene ends were 6 bases for V and 0 bases for J; bases not matched to a gene: 16. This CDR3 is 18 amino acids long. CDR3 in DNA: TGTGCCAGCAGACTCACGGTCCCGCCACAGGGGCTGAACACTGAAGCTTTCTTT. This sequence encodes CASRLTVPPQGLNTEAFF.

This clonotype was observed many times. J is TRBJ2-7 and V is TRBV12-3 or TRBV12-4; possibly TRBD1 for D (5 bases). Trimming stripped 6 bases from V and 3 bases from J, with 18 bases between. This CDR3 is 15 amino acids long. CDR3 nucleotide sequence: TGTGCCAGCAGCCCTAGTTTAGGGGTGTTCTACGAGCAGTACTTC. Translating it yields CASSPSLGVFYEQYF.

This clonotype was seen many times. V and J are TRBV5-5 and TRBJ2-7; TRBD2 might be the D (5 bases). The V and J ends lost 6 bases and 3 bases respectively, with 19 bases between them. The CDR3 is made up of 15 amino acids. Germline V lookup: CDR1 SGHKS, CDR2 YYEKEE (reference sequence). This CDR3 reads CASKEEGNSFYEQYF. In DNA form, the CDR3 reads TGTGCCAGCAAGGAGGAAGGGAACAGTTTCTACGAGCAGTACTTC.

This clonotype was counted at least ten times. The rearrangement uses TRBV5-1 and TRBJ2-3; 10 bases line up with TRBD2. Trimming at V came to 3 bases and at J to 3 bases, leaving 7 bases not matched to a gene. The germline V gene has CDR1 SGHRS and CDR2 YFSETQ. CDR3 length equals 16 residues. The CDR3 DNA is TGCGCCAGCAGCTCCGAGCGGGGGGGCGGGACAGATACGCAGTATTTT. Translating gives CASSSERGGGTDTQYF. Looking up the rest from reference TRBV5-1 and TRBJ2-3 gives the full variable domain: KAGVTQTPRYLIKTRGQQVTLSCSPISGHRSVSWYQQTPGQGLQFLFEYFSETQRNKGNFPGRFSGRQFSNSRSEMNVSTLELGDSALYLCASSSERGGGTDTQYFGPGTRLTVL.

There are many counts of this clonotype. The chain recombines TRBV29-1 with TRBJ2-7, with TRBD1 matching 11 bases. In germline, CDR1 is SQVTM, CDR2 ANQGSEA. CDR3 length equals 13 residues. V lost 6 bases and J lost 6; bases outside the gene matches: 7. This CDR3 reads CSVARTGGAEQYF. CDR3 bases: TGCAGCGTAGCCCGGACAGGGGGCGCCGAGCAGTACTTC.

This clonotype has just a few counts. The genes are TRBV7-2 and TRBJ1-1; D is uncertain. The V and J ends lost 2 bases and 0 bases respectively, with 7 bases between them. The CDR3 runs 14 residues. Germline values: CDR1 SGHTA, CDR2 FQGNSA. In nucleotides, the CDR3 is TGTGCCAGCAGCTTACGGGCTATGAACACTGAAGCTTTCTTT. Residues: CASSLRAMNTEAFF.

There are many counts of this clonotype. This sequence joins TRBV27 and TRBJ1-2; possible D gene TRBD1, 5 bases. Per the germline V gene, CDR1 is MNHEY and CDR2 is SMNVEV (reference sequence). Deletions cut 5 bases from V and 4 bases from J, with 14 bases between. This CDR3 contains 14 residues. The DNA for the CDR3 is TGTGCCAGCAGTCTAATAGGACAAGGCTATGGCTACACCTTC. This encodes CASSLIGQGYGYTF.

In nucleotides, the CDR3 is TGCGCCAGCAGCTTGGATGGAGGAAGGGGCTACACCTTC. Its translation is CASSLDGGRGYTF. This chain uses TRBV5-1 with TRBJ1-2; the D is unclear. This CDR3 spans 13 amino acids. Germline V CDR1 and CDR2: SGHRS, YFSETQ. Trimming shortened V by 0 bases and J by 8 bases, and 11 bases separated the two germline ends.

The chain employs TRBV5-1 and TRBJ1-4, with a weak D call TRBD1 (5 bases). Germline V gene data show CDR1 as SGHRS and CDR2 as YFSETQ. Trimming removed 4 bases at V and 7 bases at J, with 17 bases between. This CDR3 comprises 15 residues. CDR3 protein: CASSAEVTGVEKLFF. DNA for the CDR3: TGCGCCAGCAGCGCGGAGGTGACGGGGGTTGAAAAACTGTTTTTT.

The chain recombines TRBV5-1 with TRBJ2-4; tentatively, D is TRBD1 (6 bases). Germline assignment: CDR1 SGHRS and CDR2 YFSETQ. This CDR3 has 14 residues. V lost 4 bases and J 5 bases, leaving 13 bases between the germline ends. This CDR3 reads CASSQGRGENIQYF. The CDR3 region has the DNA TGCGCCAGCAGCCAGGGCAGGGGAGAAAACATTCAGTACTTC.

This clonotype was found many times. The chain is built from TRBV12-3 or TRBV12-4 and TRBJ2-2; D call uncertain. V gave up 6 bases and J gave up 3 bases, with 8 bases separating them. The CDR3 totals 13 residues. Here the CDR3 reads CASRFLYTGELFF. In DNA, the CDR3 is TGTGCCAGCAGGTTTTTGTACACCGGGGAGCTGTTTTTT.

This clonotype was observed at least ten times. The rearrangement joins TRBV5-1 to TRBJ2-3, with 8 bases matching TRBD2. The trim removed 0 bases at V and 2 bases at J, leaving 5 bases unmatched. There are 16 residues in the CDR3. Germline assignment: CDR1 SGHRS and CDR2 YFSETQ. As DNA, the CDR3 is TGCGCCAGCAGCTTGGTTGGGACTAGTCACACAGATACGCAGTATTTT. Translated: CASSLVGTSHTDTQYF. The full variable domain, in which reference TRBV5-1 and TRBJ2-3 provide the parts outside the CDR3, is KAGVTQTPRYLIKTRGQQVTLSCSPISGHRSVSWYQQTPGQGLQFLFEYFSETQRNKGNFPGRFSGRQFSNSRSEMNVSTLELGDSALYLCASSLVGTSHTDTQYFGPGTRLTVL.

The CDR3 region has the DNA TGCGCCAGCAGCAGGAAGGCGGATCTTGAGCAGTTCTTC. Amino acids: CASSRKADLEQFF. V is TRBV5-1 and J is TRBJ2-1; D is unresolved. The CDR3 totals 13 residues. Trimming pared 4 bases from V and 9 bases from J, leaving 14 bases between. CDR1 SGHRS and CDR2 YFSETQ come from the germline V gene.

This clonotype was seen a handful of times. The genes are TRBV11-2 and TRBJ1-2, with 8 bases lining up with TRBD1. The V gene end was trimmed by 1 base and the J gene end by 4 bases; junction bases not matched to a gene: 8. The CDR3 sequence is 16 residues long. Germline CDR1 SGHAT, CDR2 FQNNGV. CDR3 amino acids: CASSLGGTGDIYGYTF. Written as DNA, the CDR3 is TGTGCCAGCAGCTTAGGCGGGACAGGAGACATCTATGGCTACACCTTC.

J is TRBJ1-2 and V is TRBV3-1, with D tentatively TRBD1 (6 bases). The CDR3 totals 13 residues. V was cut by 6 bases and J by 8 bases, with 16 bases left in between. The germline gives CDR1 LGHDT, CDR2 YNNKEL (reference sequence). For the CDR3, the DNA is TGTGCCAGCAGATCAGGACAGTCCTGGGGCTACACCTTC. It yields the protein CASRSGQSWGYTF.

In this sample, this clonotype turned up many times. The J gene is TRBJ2-2, the V gene TRBV5-1, with TRBD1 identical over 7 bases. Germline values: CDR1 SGHRS, CDR2 YFSETQ. Trimming cost V 0 bases and J 1 base; bases outside gene matches: 6. The CDR3 runs to 17 residues. This CDR3 reads CASSLGGWTGNTGELFF. CDR3 nucleotides: TGCGCCAGCAGCTTGGGAGGCTGGACAGGGAACACCGGGGAGCTGTTTTTT.

Ten or more counts support this clonotype. This rearrangement joins TRBV5-1 to TRBJ1-2; D remains unclear. The CDR3 extends over 12 amino acids. Germline CDR1 and CDR2: SGHRS and YFSETQ. Trimming left V 9 bases short and J 8 bases short, with 17 bases between. The CDR3 loop is CATTDLHRGYTF. CDR3 sequence (DNA): TGCGCCACTACGGACCTCCATCGGGGCTACACCTTC.

CDR3 sequence (DNA): TGCGCCAGCAGCCTAGGGACCGCACAAGAGACCCAGTACTTC. This gives the protein CASSLGTAQETQYF. This chain uses TRBV5-1 with TRBJ2-5; D may correspond to TRBD1 or TRBD2 (5 bases each). V lost 4 bases and J 2 bases, leaving 12 bases between the germline ends. CDR1 and CDR2 (germline): SGHRS, YFSETQ. The CDR3 has 14 amino acids. The full variable domain, its missing parts supplied by reference TRBV5-1 and TRBJ2-5, is KAGVTQTPRYLIKTRGQQVTLSCSPISGHRSVSWYQQTPGQGLQFLFEYFSETQRNKGNFPGRFSGRQFSNSRSEMNVSTLELGDSALYLCASSLGTAQETQYFGPGTRLLVL.

The chain couples TRBV7-2 to TRBJ2-3, with D unclear. From germline, CDR1 is SGHTA and CDR2 FQGNSA. The CDR3 totals 13 residues. V lost 4 bases and J lost 5, with 10 bases in between. The CDR3 reads CASSYARIDTQYF. The CDR3 DNA reads TGTGCCAGCAGCTACGCTAGGATAGATACGCAGTATTTT.

This clonotype was observed at least ten times. The J gene is TRBJ2-3, the V gene TRBV5-1; D is possibly TRBD1 (5 bases). V dropped 9 bases and J dropped 4 bases, with 21 bases sitting between them. The germline CDR1 and CDR2 sequences are SGHRS and YFSETQ. This CDR3 is 15 amino acids long. CDR3 amino acids: CAKRIGLGQSDTQYF. CDR3 nucleotides: TGCGCCAAGCGAATCGGCCTCGGACAATCAGATACGCAGTATTTT. The full variable domain, completed using reference TRBV5-1 and TRBJ2-3, is KAGVTQTPRYLIKTRGQQVTLSCSPISGHRSVSWYQQTPGQGLQFLFEYFSETQRNKGNFPGRFSGRQFSNSRSEMNVSTLELGDSALYLCAKRIGLGQSDTQYFGPGTRLTVL.

This clonotype was observed a few times. This chain links TRBV5-1 with TRBJ2-1; possibly TRBD2 for D (6 bases). Germline-derived CDR1 and CDR2 are SGHRS and YFSETQ. V dropped 4 bases and J dropped 4 bases, with 12 bases sitting between them. The CDR3 consists of 14 residues. The CDR3 nucleotides read TGCGCCAGCAGCGAAGAGGGGAGGTACAATGAGCAGTTCTTC. Protein: CASSEEGRYNEQFF.

This clonotype was recorded at least ten times. The V call is TRBV5-1, the J call TRBJ1-2, with a tentative D call TRBD1 (6 bases). V was shortened by 1 base and J by 4 bases, with 14 bases between the two germline ends. Germline CDR1 is SGHRS and CDR2 is YFSETQ. The CDR3 runs to 15 residues. CDR3 sequence (DNA): TGCGCCAGCAGCTTGAGTGGGGGCGGTGGCTATGGCTACACCTTC. This codes for CASSLSGGGGYGYTF.